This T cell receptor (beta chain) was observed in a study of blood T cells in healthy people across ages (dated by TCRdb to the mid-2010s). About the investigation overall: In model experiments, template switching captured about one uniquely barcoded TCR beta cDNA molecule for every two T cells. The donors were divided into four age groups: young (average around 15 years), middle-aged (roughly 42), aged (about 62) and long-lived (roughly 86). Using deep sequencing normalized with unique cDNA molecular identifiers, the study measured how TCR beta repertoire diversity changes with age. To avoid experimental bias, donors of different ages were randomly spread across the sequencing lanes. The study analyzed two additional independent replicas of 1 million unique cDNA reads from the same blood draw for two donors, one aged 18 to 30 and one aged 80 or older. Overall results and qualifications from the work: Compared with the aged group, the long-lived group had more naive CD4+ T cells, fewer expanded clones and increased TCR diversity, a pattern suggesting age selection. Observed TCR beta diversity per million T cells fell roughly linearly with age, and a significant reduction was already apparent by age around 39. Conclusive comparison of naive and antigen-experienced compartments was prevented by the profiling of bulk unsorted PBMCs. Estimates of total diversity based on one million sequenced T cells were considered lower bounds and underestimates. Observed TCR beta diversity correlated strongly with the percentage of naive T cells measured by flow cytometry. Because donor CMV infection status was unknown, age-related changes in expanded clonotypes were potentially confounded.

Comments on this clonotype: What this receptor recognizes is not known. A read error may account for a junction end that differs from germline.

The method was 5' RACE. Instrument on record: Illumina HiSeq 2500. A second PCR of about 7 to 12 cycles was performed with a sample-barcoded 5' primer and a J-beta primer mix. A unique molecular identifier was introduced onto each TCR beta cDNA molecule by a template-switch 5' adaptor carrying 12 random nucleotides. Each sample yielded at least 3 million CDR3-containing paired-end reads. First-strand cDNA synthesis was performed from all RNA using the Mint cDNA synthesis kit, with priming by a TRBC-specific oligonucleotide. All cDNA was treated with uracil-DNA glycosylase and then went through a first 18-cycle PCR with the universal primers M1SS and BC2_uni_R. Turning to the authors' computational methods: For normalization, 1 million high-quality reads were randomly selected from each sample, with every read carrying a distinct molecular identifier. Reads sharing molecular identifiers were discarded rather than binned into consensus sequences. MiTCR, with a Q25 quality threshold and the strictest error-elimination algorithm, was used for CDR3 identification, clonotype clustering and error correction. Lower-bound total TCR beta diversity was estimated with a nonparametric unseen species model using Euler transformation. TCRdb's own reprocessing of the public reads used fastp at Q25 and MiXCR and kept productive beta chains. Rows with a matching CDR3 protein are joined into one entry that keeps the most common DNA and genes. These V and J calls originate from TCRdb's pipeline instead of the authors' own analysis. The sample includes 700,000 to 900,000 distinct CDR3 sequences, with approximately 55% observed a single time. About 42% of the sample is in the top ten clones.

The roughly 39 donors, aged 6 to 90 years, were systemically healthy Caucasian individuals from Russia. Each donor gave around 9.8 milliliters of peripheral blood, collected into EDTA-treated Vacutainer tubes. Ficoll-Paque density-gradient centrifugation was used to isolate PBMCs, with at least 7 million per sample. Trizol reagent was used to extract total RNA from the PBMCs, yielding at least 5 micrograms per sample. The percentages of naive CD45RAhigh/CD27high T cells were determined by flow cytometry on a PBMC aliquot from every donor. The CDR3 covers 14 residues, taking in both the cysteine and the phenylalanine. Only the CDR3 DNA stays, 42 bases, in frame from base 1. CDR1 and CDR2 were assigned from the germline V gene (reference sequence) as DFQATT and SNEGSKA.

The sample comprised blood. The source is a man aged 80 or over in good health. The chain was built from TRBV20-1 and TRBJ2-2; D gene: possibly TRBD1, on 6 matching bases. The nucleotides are TGCAGTGCTGGAGAGAAACAGGGAACCGGGGAGCTGTTTTTT. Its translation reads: CSAGEKQGTGELFF.